Listed here is a single T cell receptor beta chain. Antigen unknown. The record originates from a study of T cell responses to AZD1222 COVID-19 vaccine. Study findings and constraints: Two doses of AZD1222 preceded a rise in Spike-specific TCR breadth and depth.

TCRdb keeps only in-frame clones here, not all; method: immunoSEQ multiplex PCR. Among 98,000 or so clones, over 90% were seen once, and the ten largest hold around 5%. The sequence was obtained from an adult in good health. The input for sequencing was peripheral blood, taken on day 0 of AZD1222 vaccination.

The CDR3 nucleotides read TGCGCCAGCAGCTTACTGACGGCAACTAATGAAAAACTGTTTTTT. Translating it yields CASSLLTATNEKLFF. The chain recombines TRBV5-1 with TRBJ1-4; D not certain. This CDR3 comprises 15 residues. The V gene's germline CDR1 is SGHRS and CDR2 YFSETQ. Trimming stripped 2 bases from V and 0 bases from J, with 8 bases between.